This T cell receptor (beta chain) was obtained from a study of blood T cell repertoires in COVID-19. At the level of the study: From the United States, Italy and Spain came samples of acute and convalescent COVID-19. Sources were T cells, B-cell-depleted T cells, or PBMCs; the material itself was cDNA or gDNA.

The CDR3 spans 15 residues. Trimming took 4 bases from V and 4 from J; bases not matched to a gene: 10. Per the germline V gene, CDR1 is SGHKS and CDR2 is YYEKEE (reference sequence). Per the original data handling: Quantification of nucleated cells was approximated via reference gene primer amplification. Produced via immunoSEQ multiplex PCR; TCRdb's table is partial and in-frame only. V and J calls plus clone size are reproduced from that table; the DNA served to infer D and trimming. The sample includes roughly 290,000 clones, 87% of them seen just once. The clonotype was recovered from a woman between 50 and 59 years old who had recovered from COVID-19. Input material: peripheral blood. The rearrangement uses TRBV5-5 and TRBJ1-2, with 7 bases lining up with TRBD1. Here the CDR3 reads CASSGTGTASYGYTF. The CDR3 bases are TGTGCCAGCAGCGGAACCGGGACAGCATCCTATGGCTACACCTTC.